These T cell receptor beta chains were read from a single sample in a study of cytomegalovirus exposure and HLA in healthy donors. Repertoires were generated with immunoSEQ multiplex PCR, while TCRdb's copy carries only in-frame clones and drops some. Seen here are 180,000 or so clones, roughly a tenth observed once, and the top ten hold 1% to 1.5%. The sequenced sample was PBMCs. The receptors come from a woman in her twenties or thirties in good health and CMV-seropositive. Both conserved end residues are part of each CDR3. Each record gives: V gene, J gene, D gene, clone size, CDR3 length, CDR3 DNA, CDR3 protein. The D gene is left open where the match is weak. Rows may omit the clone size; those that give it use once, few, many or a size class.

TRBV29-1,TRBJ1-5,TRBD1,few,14,TGCAGCGTCCTACAGGGGGCTGGCAATCAGCCCCAGCATTTT,CSVLQGAGNQPQHF
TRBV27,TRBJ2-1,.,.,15,TGTGCCAGCAGTTTAAGGGAGAATACCTACAATGAGCAGTTCTTC,CASSLRENTYNEQFF
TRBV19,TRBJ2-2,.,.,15,TGTGCCAGTAAAATGGGGGACATAGACACCGGGGAGCTGTTTTTT,CASKMGDIDTGELFF
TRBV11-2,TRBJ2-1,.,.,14,TGTGCCAGCAGCTTTGCGACGAGGGCCGGGGAGCAGTTCTTC,CASSFATRAGEQFF
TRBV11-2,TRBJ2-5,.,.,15,TGTGCCAGCCGCCCCTTCGGTGGGGCCCAAGAGACCCAGTACTTC,CASRPFGGAQETQYF
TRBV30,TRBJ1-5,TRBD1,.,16,TGTGCCTGGGGTTGGACAGGGATTATCCCCAGTCAGCCCCAGCATTTT,CAWGWTGIIPSQPQHF
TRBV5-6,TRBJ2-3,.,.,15,TGTGCCAGCAGCGCGGAGGGCCCTTTCGCAGATACGCAGTATTTT,CASSAEGPFADTQYF
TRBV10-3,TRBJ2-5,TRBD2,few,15,TGTGCCATCTCCGGACTAGCGGGAGTAACGGAGACCCAGTACTTC,CAISGLAGVTETQYF
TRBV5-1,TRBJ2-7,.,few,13,TGCGCCAGCAGCTTGACGGGGGGCAACGAGCAGTACTTC,CASSLTGGNEQYF
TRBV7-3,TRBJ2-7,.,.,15,TGTGCCAGCAGCTTACAGGCAGGGGCGTCCTACGAGCAGTACTTC,CASSLQAGASYEQYF
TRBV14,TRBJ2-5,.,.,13,TGTGCCAGCAGCCAAGATCGCCGACTAGCCCAGTACTTC,CASSQDRRLAQYF
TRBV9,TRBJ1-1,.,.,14,TGTGCCAGCAGCATACAGGGCCAGAACACTGAAGCTTTCTTT,CASSIQGQNTEAFF
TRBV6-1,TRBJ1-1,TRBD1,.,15,TGTGCCAGCAGTGAGTTAGGGACAGGGGGCACTGAAGCTTTCTTT,CASSELGTGGTEAFF
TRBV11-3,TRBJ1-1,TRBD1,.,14,TGTGCCAGCAGCTTACAGGGGGAGAACACTGAAGCTTTCTTT,CASSLQGENTEAFF
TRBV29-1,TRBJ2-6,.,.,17,TGCAGCGTTGATCTCGGGGGGCGGGCGCAGGGGGCCAACGTCCTGACTTTC,CSVDLGGRAQGANVLTF
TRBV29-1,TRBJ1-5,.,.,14,TGCAGCGTCCTCGAAGCCGGGGTGGGTCAGCCCCAGCATTTT,CSVLEAGVGQPQHF
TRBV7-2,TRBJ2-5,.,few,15,TGTGCCAGCAGCTCCGACAGGAGAAGCCAAGAGACCCAGTACTTC,CASSSDRRSQETQYF
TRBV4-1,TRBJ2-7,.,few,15,TGCGCCAGCAGCCAAGATGATCAGGGTTTGTACGAGCAGTACTTC,CASSQDDQGLYEQYF
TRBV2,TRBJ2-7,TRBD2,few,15,TGTGCCAGCAGGAAGGCTAGCGGGGGCTCCTACGAGCAGTACTTC,CASRKASGGSYEQYF
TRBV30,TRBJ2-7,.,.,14,TGTGCCCGGAGACCCAAGGGGTCCCCCTACGAGCAGTACTTC,CARRPKGSPYEQYF
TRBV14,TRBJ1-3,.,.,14,TGTGCCAGCAGCCAAGGCCACAGTGGAAACACCATATATTTT,CASSQGHSGNTIYF
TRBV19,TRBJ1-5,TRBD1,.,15,TGTGCCAGTAGTTGGGGACAGGGGAGCAATCAGCCCCAGCATTTT,CASSWGQGSNQPQHF
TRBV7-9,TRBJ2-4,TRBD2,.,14,TGTGCCAGCAGCCCTGGGACTAGCAGAAACATTCAGTACTTC,CASSPGTSRNIQYF
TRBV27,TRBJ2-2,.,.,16,TGTGCCAGCAGTTTAAATCTGCAGGGAAGGAACGGGGAGCTGTTTTTT,CASSLNLQGRNGELFF
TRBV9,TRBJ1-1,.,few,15,TGTGCCAGCAGCGTAGATCAAGGGGTGAGAACTGAAGCTTTCTTT,CASSVDQGVRTEAFF
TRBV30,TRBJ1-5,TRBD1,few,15,TGTGCCTGGAGTGACGGGACAGGGGGTTTTCAGCCCCAGCATTTT,CAWSDGTGGFQPQHF
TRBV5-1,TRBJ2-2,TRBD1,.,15,TGCGCCAGCAGCCTCGGACAGGGACTCACCGGGGAGCTGTTTTTT,CASSLGQGLTGELFF
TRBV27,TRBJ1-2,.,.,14,TGTGCCAGCAGTCTTAATCGCCTGTCCGGTGGCTACACCTTC,CASSLNRLSGGYTF
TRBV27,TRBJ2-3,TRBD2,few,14,TGTGCCAGCAGACTAGCGGGAGGGCCCGATACGCAGTATTTT,CASRLAGGPDTQYF
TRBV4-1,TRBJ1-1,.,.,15,TGCGCCAGCAGCCAAGAAATCAACGGTAACACTGAAGCTTTCTTT,CASSQEINGNTEAFF
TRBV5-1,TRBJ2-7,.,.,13,TGCGCCAGCAGCTTGCTAGGCATCTACGAGCAGTACTTC,CASSLLGIYEQYF
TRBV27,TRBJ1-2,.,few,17,TGTGCCAGCAGTTTATCTCCCGACAGAGGTCTCCACTATGGCTACACCTTC,CASSLSPDRGLHYGYTF
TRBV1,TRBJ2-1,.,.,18,TGCACCAGCAGCCAAGGGACTAGCGGGATCAGCTCCTACAATGAGCAGTTCTTC,CTSSQGTSGISSYNEQFF
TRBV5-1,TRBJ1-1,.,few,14,TGCGCCAGCAGCTTGGATTTTCAGGGTAGTGAAGCTTTCTTT,CASSLDFQGSEAFF
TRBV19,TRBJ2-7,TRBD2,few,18,TGTGCCAGTAGTAAGAAGAGGTCGGGAGCGGGAGGGTCCTACGAGCAGTACTTC,CASSKKRSGAGGSYEQYF
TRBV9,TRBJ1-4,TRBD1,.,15,TGTGCCAGCAGCGTAGGTTGGGACAGTAATGAAAAACTATTTTTT,CASSVGWDSNEKLFF